This is a list of T cell receptor beta chains from one sample in a study of CD8 T cells in Susac syndrome. From the immunoSEQ multiplex PCR reads, TCRdb called clonotypes with MiXCR, one entry per CDR3 protein. The sample shows approximately 210,000 distinct CDR3 sequences, 95% of them seen only once. The sequenced sample was CD4+ T cells from PBMCs. All receptors derive from a human donor with multiple sclerosis. The CDR3 runs from the conserved cysteine through the conserved F or W. A D gene is named only where the DNA matches it firmly. Not every row has a clone size; where given, it reads once, few, many or a size class.

>NA|TRBJ1-4|14|NA|TRBV30
TGTGCCTGGAGTGGCCGGGATCATAATGAAAAACTGTTTTTT
CAWSGRDHNEKLFF
>NA|TRBJ1-1|13|NA|TRBV30
TGTGCCTGGCGGGGTTGGGCGGGCACTGAAGCTTTCTTT
CAWRGWAGTEAFF
>NA|TRBJ2-7|12|TRBD1|TRBV29-1
TGCAGCGTGAGACAGGGAATCTACGAGCAGTACTTC
CSVRQGIYEQYF
>NA|TRBJ2-3|15|NA|TRBV5-6
TGTGCCAGCAGCTTGGTCGGGGGCCTCACAGATACGCAGTATTTT
CASSLVGGLTDTQYF
>NA|TRBJ1-2|12|NA|TRBV30
TGTGCCTGGAGTGAGGGGGTCTATGGCTACACCTTC
CAWSEGVYGYTF
>once|TRBJ2-5|17|TRBD2|TRBV6-1
TGTGCCAGCAGTCCCCTAACTAGCGGGAGGGCCCAGGAGACCCAGTACTTC
CASSPLTSGRAQETQYF
>NA|TRBJ2-3|16|NA|TRBV10-3
TGTGCCATCAGTGAGGGGGGATCCGCTAGCACAGATACGCAGTATTTT
CAISEGGSASTDTQYF
>NA|TRBJ1-1|16|NA|TRBV4-1
TGCGCCAGCAGCCAACTAAGGACAGCCGGGACGACTGAAGCTTTCTTT
CASSQLRTAGTTEAFF
>NA|TRBJ2-3|16|TRBD1|TRBV29-1
TGCAGCGTTGAAAGAGGGGGCGAGATACCACACTATACGCAGTATTTT
CSVERGGEIPHYTQYF
>NA|TRBJ2-2|15|TRBD1|TRBV9
TGTGCCAGCAGCGTAGCTCACAGGGGTGTCGGGGAGCTGTTTTTT
CASSVAHRGVGELFF
>NA|TRBJ1-2|14|TRBD1|TRBV5-4
TGTGCCAGCAGGAAGGACAGGGTCGACTATGGCTACACCTTC
CASRKDRVDYGYTF
>NA|TRBJ1-2|14|NA|TRBV7-2
TGTGCCAGCAGCTCTTTGGGACCGAGATATGGCTACACCTTC
CASSSLGPRYGYTF
>NA|TRBJ2-3|13|NA|TRBV3-1
TGTGCCAGCAGCCAAGGTGGGACAGATACGCAGTATTTT
CASSQGGTDTQYF
>NA|TRBJ2-3|15|NA|TRBV2
TGTGCCAGCAGTGAATTACGGCCCAGCACAGATACGCAGTATTTT
CASSELRPSTDTQYF
>NA|TRBJ2-2|18|TRBD2|TRBV27
TGTGCCAGCAGTCCGCTGGGACTAGCGGGACCGAACACCGGGGAGCTGTTTTTT
CASSPLGLAGPNTGELFF
>NA|TRBJ1-6|11|NA|TRBV7-2
TGTGCCAGCAGCTTTGGTTCACCCCTCCACTTT
CASSFGSPLHF
>NA|TRBJ2-6|15|NA|TRBV18
TGTGCCAGCTCCCCTTGGGAGTCTGGGGCCAACGTCCTGACTTTC
CASSPWESGANVLTF